The clone carrying this T cell receptor beta chain was found many times. This record comes from a study of early T cells in non-severe SARS-CoV-2 infection. V was pared by 11 bases and J by 6 bases, with 13 bases between. CDR1 and CDR2 (germline): SNHLY, FYNNEI. There are 11 residues in the CDR3. TCRdb fed the 5' RACE reads into MiXCR, producing one record per CDR3 protein. The repertoire consists of tens of thousands of distinct CDR3 sequences, with around 4.6% occurring once and the leading ten covering about 16%. The chain couples TRBV2 to TRBJ1-1; no clear D gene. The TCR comes from an adult who was a healthcare worker with PCR-confirmed SARS-CoV-2 infection or an uninfected control (not recorded which). Sequenced sample: whole blood. CDR3 coding DNA: TGTGCCGTCGTGCGGACTTCTGAAGCTTTCTTT. Its protein is CAVVRTSEAFF.